The clone carrying this T cell receptor beta chain was counted between two and nine times. The data stem from a study of blood T cells in healthy people across ages. With a J-beta primer mix and a sample-barcoded 5' primer, a second PCR ran 7 to 11 cycles. One entry per CDR3 protein, called by TCRdb with MiXCR from the 5' RACE reads. The sample lists just over 800,000 distinct CDR3 sequences; around 68% were seen once. Germline assignment: CDR1 MDHEN and CDR2 SYDVKM. V trimming: 5 bases; J trimming: 5 bases; junction bases outside the gene matches: 7. The CDR3 totals 15 residues. This chain joins TRBV28 and TRBJ1-5, with 9 bases matching TRBD1. Material for sequencing was blood. The sequence derives from a man aged 30-40 years in good health. The CDR3 coding sequence is TGTGCCAGCAGTACAACCGGGACAGGGTATCAGCCCCAGCATTTT. Translation gives CASSTTGTGYQPQHF.